What follows are 2 T cell receptor beta chains derived from one specimen sequenced in a study of T cell repertoires in cytomegalovirus infection. Their specific antigens are unknown. TCRdb called the reads again in MiXCR, with one record for every CDR3 protein. The table lists 830,000 or so distinct CDR3 sequences, roughly 33% of them singletons. Here the sequenced sample was cultured CD8+ T cells from PBMCs, taken from culture after CMV antigen stimulation. The receptors were gathered from a human donor in good health (CMV status not recorded). Some clones in this sample may be carry-over from other donors' samples.

This clonotype was recorded at least ten times. A read error may account for a junction end that differs from germline. The chain carries TRBV2 and TRBJ2-5; the D gene is possibly TRBD2 (6 bases). CDR1 and CDR2 from the germline V gene are SNHLY and FYNNEI. This CDR3 spans 15 amino acids. CDR3 sequence: CASSSPDEGGENQYF. DNA for the CDR3: TGTGCCAGCAGTTCCCCTGACGAGGGAGGTGAGAACCAGTACTTC. The whole variable domain, remainder taken from reference TRBV2 and TRBJ2-5, is EPEVTQTPSHQVTQMGQEVILRCVPISNHLYFYWYRQILGQKVEFLVSFYNNEISEKSEIFDDQFSVERPDGSNFTLKIRSTKLEDSAMYFCASSSPDEGGENQYFGPGTRLLVL.

This clonotype was detected a few times. The genes are TRBV10-2 and TRBJ2-1; TRBD2 might be the D (5 bases). The CDR3 loop spans 16 amino acids. Germline V gene lookup returns CDR1 WSHSY and CDR2 SAAADI. Trimming shortened V by 3 bases and J by 2 bases, and 14 bases separated the two germline ends. The CDR3 coding sequence is TGCGCCAGCAGTGACTTGGCTCTCGGGGCCTACAATGAGCAGTTCTTC. This translates into CASSDLALGAYNEQFF.